This is a list of T cell receptor beta chains from one sample in a study of T cell responses to AZD1222 COVID-19 vaccine. Sequencing used immunoSEQ multiplex PCR; TCRdb keeps in-frame clones, though not all of them. The sample holds tens of thousands of clones, 75% to 85% seen once. Source: peripheral blood, taken 28 days after the second AZD1222 dose. These receptors were collected from an adult who received the AZD1222 COVID-19 vaccine. Both conserved end residues are part of each CDR3. A D gene is named only where the DNA matches it firmly. Clone size, where shown, is once, few, many, or a class for clones that have expanded.

V gene: TRBV19; clone size: -; J gene: TRBJ1-1; D gene: -; CDR3 protein: CASSMGRRNTEAFF; CDR3 DNA: TGTGCCAGTAGTATGGGCCGAAGAAACACTGAAGCTTTCTTT
V gene: TRBV5-4; clone size: -; J gene: TRBJ1-1; D gene: -; CDR3 protein: CASSLVPGNTEAFF; CDR3 DNA: TGTGCCAGCAGCTTGGTTCCCGGGAACACTGAAGCTTTCTTT
V gene: TRBV28; clone size: -; J gene: TRBJ2-7; D gene: TRBD1; CDR3 protein: CASTSTGFAHEQYF; CDR3 DNA: TGTGCCAGCACTTCGACAGGGTTTGCCCACGAGCAGTACTTC
V gene: TRBV10-2; clone size: -; J gene: TRBJ1-2; D gene: TRBD1; CDR3 protein: CASSEAPTGGGRGYTF; CDR3 DNA: TGCGCCAGCAGTGAAGCACCAACAGGGGGCGGTCGCGGCTACACCTTC
V gene: TRBV12-5; clone size: once; J gene: TRBJ1-5; D gene: -; CDR3 protein: CASATGDIQPQHF; CDR3 DNA: TGTGCTAGTGCCACAGGTGACATTCAGCCCCAGCATTTT
V gene: TRBV5-4; clone size: few; J gene: TRBJ2-2; D gene: -; CDR3 protein: CASSPGLGELFF; CDR3 DNA: TGTGCCAGCAGCCCGGGGCTCGGGGAGCTGTTTTTT
V gene: TRBV24-1; clone size: -; J gene: TRBJ2-5; D gene: TRBD2; CDR3 protein: CATSSGTSGGSLHQETQYF; CDR3 DNA: TGTGCCACCTCGTCAGGGACTAGCGGGGGGTCCCTACACCAAGAGACCCAGTACTTC
V gene: TRBV25-1; clone size: -; J gene: TRBJ1-5; D gene: TRBD1; CDR3 protein: CASSNRDRASVGQPQHF; CDR3 DNA: TGTGCCAGCAGTAATCGGGACAGGGCTTCCGTCGGTCAGCCCCAGCATTTT
V gene: TRBV29-1; clone size: -; J gene: TRBJ1-5; D gene: TRBD1; CDR3 protein: CSAGQGSPNQPQHF; CDR3 DNA: TGCAGCGCTGGACAGGGGTCCCCTAATCAGCCCCAGCATTTT
V gene: TRBV11-2; clone size: -; J gene: TRBJ2-7; D gene: TRBD1; CDR3 protein: CASSSYRDSGHEQYF; CDR3 DNA: TGTGCCAGCAGCTCTTACCGGGACAGTGGCCACGAGCAGTACTTC
V gene: TRBV29-1; clone size: -; J gene: TRBJ2-7; D gene: -; CDR3 protein: CSVDLPGSIYEQYF; CDR3 DNA: TGCAGCGTTGACCTGCCGGGATCGATCTACGAGCAGTACTTC
V gene: TRBV4-1; clone size: -; J gene: TRBJ2-1; D gene: TRBD2; CDR3 protein: CASSSSWTSWEQFF; CDR3 DNA: TGCGCCAGCAGCTCGAGCTGGACTAGTTGGGAGCAGTTCTTC
V gene: TRBV4-3; clone size: -; J gene: TRBJ2-7; D gene: TRBD2; CDR3 protein: CASSQGGGYEQYF; CDR3 DNA: TGCGCCAGCAGCCAAGGGGGGGGCTACGAGCAGTACTTC
V gene: TRBV18; clone size: -; J gene: TRBJ1-1; D gene: -; CDR3 protein: CASSPPTIPEAFF; CDR3 DNA: TGTGCCAGCTCACCGCCAACAATACCTGAAGCTTTCTTT
V gene: TRBV4-1; clone size: -; J gene: TRBJ2-1; D gene: TRBD2; CDR3 protein: CASSPMGPSGGRSSYNEQFF; CDR3 DNA: TGCGCCAGCAGCCCCATGGGCCCTAGCGGGGGGCGAAGCTCCTACAATGAGCAGTTCTTC
V gene: TRBV11-2; clone size: few; J gene: TRBJ1-3; D gene: -; CDR3 protein: CASSFEYLVDSPIYF; CDR3 DNA: TGTGCCAGCAGCTTTGAGTATTTGGTGGACAGTCCCATATATTTT
V gene: TRBV7-2; clone size: once; J gene: TRBJ1-1; D gene: TRBD1; CDR3 protein: CASSPRQGGWAFF; CDR3 DNA: TGTGCCAGCAGTCCTAGACAGGGAGGGTGGGCTTTCTTT